These T cell receptor beta chains were read from a single sample in a study of T-cell reconstitution after alpha-beta-depleted transplantation in children. TCRdb processed the PCR reads anew with MiXCR; each CDR3 protein has one entry. Of hundreds of thousands of distinct CDR3 sequences listed, 10% to 15% are singletons. Sequences were derived from PBMCs, mostly from graft donor cells, sampled 360 days after TCRalphabeta/CD19-depleted stem cell transplant. Every receptor here comes from a male patient aged 10-17 years who had a stem cell transplant for acute myeloid leukemia, so the T cells may come from the graft donor. Each CDR3 is given with its conserved first and last residue. Each record gives: clone size, V gene, J gene, D gene, CDR3 DNA, CDR3 protein. The D gene is left open where the match is weak. Not all rows give a size; the values are once, few, many and, for expanded clones, a class.

size: few; V: TRBV4-2; J: TRBJ2-2; D: -; DNA: TGTGCCAGCCCCCTGGGTGGGGGAGTACACACCGGGGAGCTGTTTTTT; CDR3: CASPLGGGVHTGELFF
size: -; V: TRBV28; J: TRBJ1-1; D: -; DNA: TGTGCCAGCAGCCCGCCAGGCCTGAACACTGAAGCTTTCTTT; CDR3: CASSPPGLNTEAFF
size: -; V: TRBV5-4; J: TRBJ2-2; D: -; DNA: TGTGCCAGCAGTTCCCTAGAACAACGTCTAAGGACCGGGGAGCTGTTTTTT; CDR3: CASSSLEQRLRTGELFF
size: many; V: TRBV12-3/TRBV12-4; J: TRBJ2-2; D: TRBD2; DNA: TGTGCCAGCACCCCCTCGACTAGCGGGAGGGGCGGGGAGCTGTTTTTT; CDR3: CASTPSTSGRGGELFF
size: -; V: TRBV12-3/TRBV12-4; J: TRBJ2-1; D: -; DNA: TGTGCCAGCAGTTTAGCGCCGAGGAGTGAGCAGTTCTTC; CDR3: CASSLAPRSEQFF
size: few; V: TRBV29-1; J: TRBJ2-1; D: -; DNA: TGCAGCGTTTTGCGGCCGAGCTCCTACAATGAGCAGTTCTTC; CDR3: CSVLRPSSYNEQFF
size: -; V: TRBV11-2; J: TRBJ2-5; D: -; DNA: TGTGCCAGCAGCTCCTTGACACGCTGGGAGACCCAGTACTTC; CDR3: CASSSLTRWETQYF
size: many; V: TRBV14; J: TRBJ2-5; D: -; DNA: TGTGCCAGCAGCCCAAGCACTTCCTGGACCCAGTACTTC; CDR3: CASSPSTSWTQYF
size: -; V: TRBV6-5; J: TRBJ2-7; D: TRBD2; DNA: TGTGCCAGCCGCAGGACTAGCGGGATACCGCCGGACGAGCAGTACTTC; CDR3: CASRRTSGIPPDEQYF
size: few; V: TRBV7-6; J: TRBJ2-5; D: -; DNA: TGTGCCAGCAGCTTAGCCGACATGGGGCAGGAGACCCAGTACTTC; CDR3: CASSLADMGQETQYF
size: -; V: TRBV29-1; J: TRBJ1-6; D: -; DNA: TGCAGCTTTGCTGGGACACCCAATTCACCCCTCCACTTT; CDR3: CSFAGTPNSPLHF
size: many; V: TRBV4-2; J: TRBJ2-6; D: -; DNA: TGTGCCAGCAGCCAAGGACCCGTCTCCTCTGGGGCCAACGTCCTGACTTTC; CDR3: CASSQGPVSSGANVLTF
size: few; V: TRBV20-1; J: TRBJ2-7; D: TRBD1; DNA: TGCAGTGCTTGCGGGACAGGGGCCTACGAGCAGTACTTC; CDR3: CSACGTGAYEQYF
size: -; V: TRBV19; J: TRBJ2-1; D: -; DNA: TGTGCCAGTAGTCCCCGGAGCCTGGAACTCTCCTACAATGAGCAGTTCTTC; CDR3: CASSPRSLELSYNEQFF
size: many; V: TRBV7-2; J: TRBJ2-5; D: -; DNA: TGTGCCAGCAGCCCAGGACCTGATGGGACCCAGTACTTC; CDR3: CASSPGPDGTQYF
size: many; V: TRBV14; J: TRBJ2-7; D: TRBD1; DNA: TGTGCCAGCAGCCATTCCGGGACAGGGCACTACGAGCAGTACTTC; CDR3: CASSHSGTGHYEQYF
size: few; V: TRBV5-1; J: TRBJ2-3; D: TRBD2; DNA: TGCGCCAGCGGATCCGCAGCGGGACTGGCAGATACGCAGTATTTT; CDR3: CASGSAAGLADTQYF
size: few; V: TRBV27; J: TRBJ2-5; D: -; DNA: TGTGCCAGCAGTATATCACCGCTAGAGACCCAGTACTTC; CDR3: CASSISPLETQYF
size: -; V: TRBV12-3/TRBV12-4; J: TRBJ2-1; D: -; DNA: TGTGCCAGCAGTTTCAAGTGGGATGGGCAGTTCTTC; CDR3: CASSFKWDGQFF
size: -; V: TRBV20-1; J: TRBJ2-3; D: -; DNA: TGCAGTGCTAGTCGAGTCCAGGGCGGCACAGATACGCAGTATTTT; CDR3: CSASRVQGGTDTQYF
size: -; V: TRBV6-5; J: TRBJ2-1; D: TRBD2; DNA: TGTGCCAGCAGTTACTCGATTAGCGGGGTTCCTTCCTACAATGAGCAGTTCTTC; CDR3: CASSYSISGVPSYNEQFF
size: few; V: TRBV20-1; J: TRBJ2-7; D: -; DNA: TGCAGTGCTGTCCCGGGACTCTACGAGCAGTACTTC; CDR3: CSAVPGLYEQYF
size: few; V: TRBV28; J: TRBJ2-1; D: -; DNA: TGTGCCAGCAGTTCCGGGGGATTAGGCAATGAGCAGTTCTTC; CDR3: CASSSGGLGNEQFF
size: few; V: TRBV20-1; J: TRBJ2-1; D: TRBD2; DNA: TGCAGTTTTACACGGGGGGGGTACAATAATGAGCAGTTCTTC; CDR3: CSFTRGGYNNEQFF
size: -; V: TRBV6-5; J: TRBJ2-1; D: TRBD2; DNA: TGTGCCAGCAGTTCCTCGCCGGGGGGGAGCTCCTACAATGAGCAGTTCTTC; CDR3: CASSSSPGGSSYNEQFF
size: few; V: TRBV29-1; J: TRBJ2-1; D: -; DNA: TGCAGCGTTGAAGAACAGGTCACAAACAATGAGCAGTTCTTC; CDR3: CSVEEQVTNNEQFF
size: many; V: TRBV20-1; J: TRBJ2-1; D: -; DNA: TGCAGTGCTAGAGATCTCGGACTAAACTACAATGAGCAGTTCTTC; CDR3: CSARDLGLNYNEQFF
size: -; V: TRBV7-9; J: TRBJ2-7; D: TRBD1; DNA: TGTGCCAGCAGCTACCGGACAGGGTACTACGAGCAGTACTTC; CDR3: CASSYRTGYYEQYF
size: -; V: TRBV7-2; J: TRBJ2-7; D: TRBD2; DNA: TGTGCCAGCAGCTTCGCCTTGACTAGCGGGACCTCCATCCCCTACGAGCAGTACTTC; CDR3: CASSFALTSGTSIPYEQYF
size: many; V: TRBV5-1; J: TRBJ2-1; D: -; DNA: TGCGCCAGCAGCTTGGTCACGGGGAGTAACAATGAGCAGTTCTTC; CDR3: CASSLVTGSNNEQFF
size: few; V: TRBV5-8; J: TRBJ2-1; D: TRBD2; DNA: TGTGCCAGCAGCTTGGGGGCGGGAGAAGGGAATGAGCAGTTCTTC; CDR3: CASSLGAGEGNEQFF
size: many; V: TRBV6-5; J: TRBJ2-3; D: -; DNA: TGTGCCAGCAGTTACCTTAGACTTGTTGAGAGGACAGATACGCAGTATTTT; CDR3: CASSYLRLVERTDTQYF
size: few; V: TRBV20-1; J: TRBJ2-3; D: -; DNA: TGCAGTGCTAGAGGGGGATTCGCAGATACGCAGTATTTT; CDR3: CSARGGFADTQYF
size: few; V: TRBV20-1; J: TRBJ2-3; D: -; DNA: TGCAGTGCTAGCGGGATAGAGAATACGCAGTATTTT; CDR3: CSASGIENTQYF
size: few; V: TRBV18; J: TRBJ1-5; D: -; DNA: TGTGCCAGCTCACCACCAGGGCTGGGGCAGCCCCAGCATTTT; CDR3: CASSPPGLGQPQHF
size: many; V: TRBV29-1; J: TRBJ2-1; D: -; DNA: TGCAGCGCAAGAGTCGAACGGCAGTTCTTC; CDR3: CSARVERQFF